Listed below are T cell receptor beta chains from one sample, sequenced in a study of T cells in Graves' hyperthyroidism and ophthalmopathy. Using its own MiXCR run on the multiplex PCR reads, TCRdb lists one record per CDR3 protein. The table records roughly 400,000 distinct CDR3 sequences, about 14% of them present only once. The sample consisted of blood. Receptor source: a man in his fifties with Graves' ophthalmopathy. Each CDR3 is given with its conserved first and last residue. The order of the fields is J gene, V gene, clone size, D gene, CDR3 protein, CDR3 DNA. A D gene is named only where the DNA matches it firmly. Size tells how often a clone was seen (once, few, many) or the class of an expanded clone, and some rows leave it out.

TRBJ2-2	TRBV30	many	-	CAWSHNTDGELFF	TGTGCCTGGAGTCACAACACGGATGGGGAGCTGTTTTTT
TRBJ2-2	TRBV12-3/TRBV12-4	many	TRBD2	CASGTSGSRGELFF	TGTGCCAGCGGGACTAGCGGCAGTCGCGGGGAGCTGTTTTTT
TRBJ2-4	TRBV12-3/TRBV12-4	many	-	CASSSPGGIAKNIQYF	TGTGCCAGCAGTTCACCTGGGGGGATAGCCAAAAACATTCAGTACTTC
TRBJ2-5	TRBV6-1	few	-	CASSERPKETQYF	TGTGCCAGCAGTGAAAGACCTAAAGAGACCCAGTACTTC
TRBJ1-6	TRBV11-2	many	TRBD1	CASSLGTGISPLHF	TGTGCCAGCAGCTTGGGGACAGGGATTTCACCCCTCCACTTT
TRBJ2-2	TRBV20-1	many	-	CSASRSGELFF	TGCAGTGCTAGTCGGTCCGGGGAGCTGTTTTTT
TRBJ2-7	TRBV15	-	-	CATSTNDISSYEQYF	TGTGCCACCAGCACCAATGATATATCTTCCTACGAGCAGTACTTC
TRBJ1-2	TRBV25-1	many	-	CASSEWGNYGYTF	TGTGCCAGCAGTGAATGGGGGAACTATGGCTACACCTTC
TRBJ2-5	TRBV11-2	many	-	CASSLAPNNRFPQETQYF	TGTGCCAGCAGCTTAGCACCAAATAACAGGTTTCCTCAAGAGACCCAGTACTTC
TRBJ2-5	TRBV9	-	-	CASSANQETQYF	TGTGCCAGCAGCGCCAATCAAGAGACCCAGTACTTC
TRBJ1-3	TRBV7-8	-	TRBD1	CASSRDRVAGISGNTIYF	TGTGCCAGCAGCCGCGACAGGGTGGCAGGTATCTCTGGGAACACCATATATTTT
TRBJ2-2	TRBV20-1	many	-	CSLEWTNTGELFF	TGCAGTCTCGAATGGACGAACACCGGGGAGCTGTTTTTT
TRBJ2-1	TRBV28	many	-	CASISGAAYSYNEQFF	TGTGCCAGCATCTCTGGAGCGGCCTACTCCTACAATGAGCAGTTCTTC
TRBJ1-1	TRBV12-3/TRBV12-4	many	-	CASSRGTPEAFF	TGTGCCAGCAGCCGAGGGACGCCCGAAGCTTTCTTT
TRBJ2-2	TRBV5-8	-	-	CASSPRFTGELFF	TGTGCCAGCAGCCCTCGGTTCACCGGGGAGCTGTTTTTT
TRBJ2-7	TRBV27	many	TRBD1	CASSSQGYGYEQYF	TGTGCCAGCAGTTCACAGGGGTATGGGTACGAGCAGTACTTC
TRBJ2-5	TRBV5-4	-	-	CASSLAWEKEAQYF	TGTGCCAGCAGCTTGGCCTGGGAGAAGGAGGCCCAGTACTTC
TRBJ2-3	TRBV3-1	many	-	CASSQGAAGPTDTQYF	TGTGCCAGCAGCCAAGGGGCAGCGGGCCCCACAGATACGCAGTATTTT
TRBJ1-1	TRBV29-1	few	-	CSVEQLQAEAFF	TGCAGCGTTGAACAGTTACAGGCGGAAGCTTTCTTT
TRBJ2-7	TRBV19	few	TRBD2	CASSTTSSGSLYEQYF	TGTGCCAGTAGTACAACATCGAGCGGGAGTCTGTACGAGCAGTACTTC
TRBJ2-2	TRBV20-1	many	-	CSASRGGGYTGELFF	TGCAGTGCTAGTCGGGGCGGCGGCTACACCGGGGAGCTGTTTTTT
TRBJ2-2	TRBV6-6	many	TRBD1	CASSYTGTGGRELFF	TGTGCCAGCAGTTACACCGGGACAGGGGGCCGGGAGCTGTTTTTT
TRBJ1-1	TRBV30	-	-	CAWSAWGNTEAFF	TGTGCCTGGAGTGCCTGGGGGAACACTGAAGCTTTCTTT
TRBJ2-5	TRBV7-2	few	TRBD2	CASSLAGGPIGDF	TGTGCCAGCAGCTTAGCGGGAGGGCCCATTGGTGACTTC
TRBJ1-2	TRBV7-2	many	TRBD1	CASRETGGSYGYTF	TGTGCCAGCAGGGAAACAGGGGGCAGCTATGGCTACACCTTC
TRBJ2-3	TRBV29-1	few	-	CSVAGVQRGTQYF	TGCAGCGTTGCAGGTGTACAACGCGGTACGCAGTATTTT
TRBJ2-7	TRBV3-1	many	-	CASSQGRAEYEQYF	TGTGCCAGCAGCCAAGGCAGGGCGGAGTACGAGCAGTACTTC